These 14 T cell receptor beta chains were sequenced from one sample in a study of cytomegalovirus exposure and HLA in healthy donors. The PCR contained 60 Vbeta and 13 Jbeta primers. Generated by immunoSEQ multiplex PCR, the TCRdb table keeps only in-frame clones and is missing some. The repertoire has 55,000 to 70,000 clones, roughly 71% of them found once; the top ten carry around 10%. Sequencing used PBMCs. The source of these receptors is a woman aged 60-70 years in good health and CMV-seropositive.

This clone appeared a few times. This chain uses TRBV6-1 with TRBJ1-1; possibly TRBD1 for D (5 bases). V lost 6 bases and J 2 bases, leaving 10 bases between the germline ends. This CDR3 region has 13 residues. The germline V gene encodes CDR1 MNHNS and CDR2 SASEGT. The CDR3 here is CASRLTANTEAFF. CDR3 DNA sequence: TGTGCCAGCAGGTTGACAGCAAACACTGAAGCTTTCTTT.

This chain uses TRBV5-1 with TRBJ2-3; 8 bases fit TRBD2. With 4 bases clipped from V and 3 bases from J, the junction kept 7 bases outside the gene matches. The CDR3 contains 15 residues. Germline V gene data show CDR1 as SGHRS and CDR2 as YFSETQ. The CDR3 DNA sequence: TGCGCCAGCAGCCGGGGGGGTTATGAAACAGATACGCAGTATTTT. Amino acids: CASSRGGYETDTQYF.

The rearrangement joins TRBV2 to TRBJ2-6, with D possibly being TRBD2 (6 bases). There are 16 residues in the CDR3. Germline-derived CDR1 and CDR2 are SNHLY and FYNNEI. Trimming left V 4 bases short and J 2 bases short, with 12 bases between. CDR3 region: CASSVGGGAGANVLTF. CDR3 sequence (DNA): TGTGCCAGCAGTGTTGGTGGAGGGGCTGGGGCCAACGTCCTGACTTTC.

The V call is TRBV11-2, the J call TRBJ2-7; 9 bases are a match to TRBD2. Germline V lookup: CDR1 SGHAT, CDR2 FQNNGV. This CDR3 contains 17 residues. V was clipped by 5 bases and J by 5 bases; unmatched bases: 16. CDR3 DNA: TGTGCCAGCAGCAAAACGCTCGAGGGCGGGGGGGTCCACGAGCAGTACTTC. Its translation: CASSKTLEGGGVHEQYF.

Only a few counts were recorded for this clone. The gene calls are TRBV7-9 and TRBJ1-1; 10 positions agree with TRBD1. Germline V gives CDR1 SEHNR, CDR2 FQNEAQ (reference sequence). The trim removed 5 bases at V and 8 bases at J, leaving 5 bases unmatched. The CDR3 spans 13 residues. CDR3 region: CASSIWTGGEAFF. CDR3 nucleotide sequence: TGTGCCAGCAGCATATGGACAGGGGGAGAAGCTTTCTTT.

V usage is TRBV7-2 and J usage is TRBJ2-7; TRBD1 agrees at 11 bases. The trim removed 5 bases at V and 3 bases at J, leaving 6 bases unmatched. The CDR3 extends over 15 amino acids. Germline CDR1 is SGHTA and CDR2 is FQGNSA. The CDR3 is CASSPRTGGYYEQYF. In DNA, the CDR3 is TGTGCCAGCAGCCCCCGGACAGGGGGCTACTACGAGCAGTACTTC.

This clone has a handful of counts. This rearrangement joins TRBV7-9 to TRBJ2-1; possible D gene TRBD2, 6 bases. Trimming shortened V by 1 base and J by 8 bases, and 12 bases separated the two germline ends. The CDR3 sequence is 14 residues long. CDR1 is SEHNR, CDR2 FQNEAQ, per germline (reference sequence). The CDR3 DNA sequence: TGTGCCAGCAGCTTAGACGGGAGAGCCTATGAGCAGTTCTTC. This codes for CASSLDGRAYEQFF.

The gene calls are TRBV6-5 and TRBJ1-5; D possibly corresponds to TRBD1 (6 bases). V was clipped by 2 bases and J by 5 bases, with 16 bases between them. The length of the CDR3 is 16 residues. In germline, CDR1 is MNHEY, CDR2 SVGAGI. The CDR3 DNA is TGTGCCAGCAGTTACCCGCCCTACAGGGCTGATCAGCCCCAGCATTTT. It specifies CASSYPPYRADQPQHF.

The chain employs TRBV5-4 and TRBJ2-1; the match to TRBD2 covers 7 bases. The CDR3 is 14 amino acids. The V segment lost 3 bases and the J segment 9 bases; nucleotides outside the gene matches: 9. From germline, CDR1 is SGHNT and CDR2 YYREEE (reference sequence). CDR3 region: CASSSAGVMGEQFF. The CDR3 nucleotides read TGTGCCAGCAGCTCCGCGGGGGTCATGGGTGAGCAGTTCTTC.

This clone was found a few times. This chain uses TRBV29-1 with TRBJ2-1; 7 bases line up with TRBD2. This CDR3 has 13 amino acids. Germline assignment: CDR1 SQVTM and CDR2 ANQGSEA. Trimming took 4 bases from V and 3 from J; bases not matched to a gene: 3. The CDR3 coding sequence is TGCAGCGTTGGGCTAGCGGTCTACAATGAGCAGTTCTTC. Its protein product is CSVGLAVYNEQFF.

The chain carries TRBV5-1 and TRBJ1-1, with 9 bases that match TRBD1. There are 12 residues in the CDR3. The junction had 1 base not matched to a gene; V was cut back by 3 bases and J by 7 bases. Germline loops: CDR1 SGHRS, CDR2 YFSETQ. The CDR3 here is CASSWDRDEAFF. In DNA form, the CDR3 reads TGCGCCAGCAGCTGGGACAGGGATGAAGCTTTCTTT.

The chain links TRBV9 to TRBJ2-3; D is ambiguous. Germline CDR1 SGDLS, CDR2 YYNGEE. V gave up 3 bases and J gave up 2 bases, with 19 bases separating them. The CDR3 covers 17 residues. CDR3 region: CASSALIDVKHTDTQYF. CDR3 sequence (DNA): TGTGCCAGCAGCGCTCTTATTGATGTGAAACACACAGATACGCAGTATTTT.

The V and J genes are TRBV9 and TRBJ1-1, with D possibly being TRBD1 (5 bases). Trimming took 0 bases from V and 4 from J, leaving 10 bases between them. Germline loops: CDR1 SGDLS, CDR2 YYNGEE. The CDR3 sequence is 14 residues long. CDR3 coding DNA: TGTGCCAGCAGCGTAGAACAGGTTAGCACTGAAGCTTTCTTT. This codes for CASSVEQVSTEAFF. Full variable domain (remainder filled in from reference TRBV9 and TRBJ1-1): DSGVTQTPKHLITATGQRVTLRCSPRSGDLSVYWYQQSLDQGLQFLIQYYNGEERAKGNILERFSAQQFPDLHSELNLSSLELGDSALYFCASSVEQVSTEAFFGQGTRLTVV.

The table lists this clone with a few counts. The chain uses TRBV29-1 and TRBJ1-2; tentatively, D is TRBD1 (5 bases). CDR1 and CDR2 from the germline V gene are SQVTM and ANQGSEA. There are 13 residues in the CDR3. V shed 2 bases and J shed 6 bases, with 13 bases lying between them. CDR3 DNA sequence: TGCAGCGTTGAATTCGGGGAGGGGAATGGCTACACCTTC. This codes for CSVEFGEGNGYTF.